The 7 T cell receptor beta chains below all came from one sample that was sequenced in a study of cytotoxic CD8 clonotypes in ibrutinib-treated CLL. Generated by immunoSEQ multiplex PCR, the TCRdb table keeps only in-frame clones and is missing some. The sample carries roughly 130,000 clones, 75% to 95% recorded once. The sample was PBMCs, taken after 12 months of ibrutinib treatment. All receptors come from a human donor with chronic lymphocytic leukemia.

The chain carries TRBV5-1 and TRBJ2-7; 13 bases match TRBD2. Trimming at V came to 3 bases and at J to 0 bases, leaving 3 bases not matched to a gene. The CDR3 totals 16 residues. In germline, CDR1 is SGHRS, CDR2 YFSETQ. The CDR3 bases are TGCGCCAGCAGCTCAGGGACTAGCGGGATCTCCTACGAGCAGTACTTC. Translation: CASSSGTSGISYEQYF.

This chain joins TRBV5-1 and TRBJ1-2; D not resolved. Looked up from germline, CDR1 is SGHRS and CDR2 is YFSETQ. V gave up 0 bases and J gave up 8 bases, with 17 bases separating them. This CDR3 has 15 residues. The CDR3 sequence is CASSLVTDALYGYTF. CDR3 nucleotides: TGCGCCAGCAGCTTGGTTACTGACGCACTATACGGCTACACCTTC.

The V call is TRBV19, the J call TRBJ2-6; D gene unclear. The CDR3 consists of 15 residues. CDR1 is LNHDA, CDR2 SQIVND, per germline (reference sequence). V shed 3 bases and J shed 1 base, with 7 bases lying between them. In nucleotides, the CDR3 is TGTGCCAGTAGTATGGTTCTTTCTGGGGCCAACGTCCTGACTTTC. This translates into CASSMVLSGANVLTF.

The count of this clone is one. V and J are TRBV28 and TRBJ2-7; D perhaps matches TRBD2 (6 bases). CDR3 length: 15 amino acids. Germline CDR1 is MDHEN and CDR2 is SYDVKM. The ends were cut back, 6 bases at V and 3 bases at J, with 18 bases in the middle. For the CDR3, the DNA is TGTGCCAGCAGGCGGGGAAACACGGGAAACTACGAGCAGTACTTC. It encodes CASRRGNTGNYEQYF.

The CDR3, as DNA: TGTGAGGAGACAGGTGGTCGCGAGCAGTACTTC. Translating it yields CEETGGREQYF. This sequence joins TRBV28 and TRBJ2-7; D might be TRBD1 (6 bases). The germline CDR1 and CDR2 sequences are MDHEN and SYDVKM. This CDR3 is 11 amino acids long. Full variable domain (remainder filled in from reference TRBV28 and TRBJ2-7): DVKVTQSSRYLVKRTGEKVFLECVQDMDHENMFWYRQDPGLGLRLIYFSYDVKMKEKGDIPEGYSVSREKKERFSLILESASTNQTSMYLCEETGGREQYFGPGTRLTVT.

The rearrangement joins TRBV29-1 to TRBJ1-1; D call uncertain. V gave up 2 bases and J gave up 2 bases, with 9 bases separating them. Germline V CDR1 and CDR2: SQVTM, ANQGSEA. The CDR3 consists of 13 residues. The CDR3 spells CSVESPENTEAFF. CDR3 DNA sequence: TGCAGCGTTGAAAGCCCGGAAAACACTGAAGCTTTCTTT. The full variable domain, in which reference TRBV29-1 and TRBJ1-1 provide the parts outside the CDR3, is SAVISQKPSRDICQRGTSLTIQCQVDSQVTMMFWYRQQPGQSLTLIATANQGSEATYESGFVIDKFPISRPNLTFSTLTVSNMSPEDSSIYLCSVESPENTEAFFGQGTRLTVV.

This chain joins TRBV19 and TRBJ1-2; D ambiguous. The CDR3 is 14 residues long. Trimming removed 3 bases from V and 0 bases from J, with 8 bases in between. The germline V gene encodes CDR1 LNHDA and CDR2 SQIVND (reference sequence). The CDR3 here is CASSIGDPNYGYTF. As DNA, the CDR3 is TGTGCCAGTAGTATTGGGGATCCTAACTATGGCTACACCTTC.